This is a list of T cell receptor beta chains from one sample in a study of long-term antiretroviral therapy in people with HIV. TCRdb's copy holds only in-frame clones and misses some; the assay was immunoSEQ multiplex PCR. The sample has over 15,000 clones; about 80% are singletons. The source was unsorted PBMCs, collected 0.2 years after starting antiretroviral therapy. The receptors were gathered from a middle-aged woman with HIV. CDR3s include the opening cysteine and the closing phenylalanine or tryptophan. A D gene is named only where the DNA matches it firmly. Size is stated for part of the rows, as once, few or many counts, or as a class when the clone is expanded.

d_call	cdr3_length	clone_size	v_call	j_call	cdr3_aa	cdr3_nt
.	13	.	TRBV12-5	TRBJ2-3	CASGLGLQGTQYF	TGTGCTAGTGGTTTGGGTCTTCAGGGAACGCAGTATTTT
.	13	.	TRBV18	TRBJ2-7	CASSPQGSYEQYF	TGTGCCAGCTCACCACAGGGCTCCTACGAGCAGTACTTC
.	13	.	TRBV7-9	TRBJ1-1	CASSRSVNTEAFF	TGTGCCAGCAGCCGATCCGTGAACACTGAAGCTTTCTTT
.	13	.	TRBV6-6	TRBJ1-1	CASSRGTNTEAFF	TGTGCCAGCAGCCGTGGGACGAACACTGAAGCTTTCTTT
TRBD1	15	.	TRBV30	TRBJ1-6	CAWSPLGQGDSPLHF	TGTGCCTGGAGTCCCCTCGGACAGGGGGATTCACCCCTCCACTTT
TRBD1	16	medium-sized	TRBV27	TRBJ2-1	CASSAGTALTYNEQFF	TGTGCCAGCAGTGCCGGGACAGCCCTTACCTACAATGAGCAGTTCTTC
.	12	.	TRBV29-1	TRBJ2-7	CSVEQGSYEQYF	TGCAGCGTTGAACAGGGCTCCTACGAGCAGTACTTC
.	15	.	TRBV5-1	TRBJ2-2	CASSPGREKAGELFF	TGCGCCAGCAGCCCCGGCAGGGAGAAGGCCGGGGAGCTGTTTTTT
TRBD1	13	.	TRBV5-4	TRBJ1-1	CASTDRGVTEAFF	TGTGCCAGCACCGACAGGGGCGTCACTGAAGCTTTCTTT
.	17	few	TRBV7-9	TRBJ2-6	CASSLVLTSSGANVLTF	TGTGCCAGCAGCTTAGTATTGACCAGCTCTGGGGCCAACGTCCTGACTTTC
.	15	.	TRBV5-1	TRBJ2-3	CASSLGLAGTDTQYF	TGCGCCAGCAGCTTGGGTTTGGCAGGCACAGATACGCAGTATTTT
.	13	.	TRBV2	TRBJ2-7	CASSEDRIYEQYF	TGTGCCAGCAGTGAAGACAGGATCTACGAGCAGTACTTC
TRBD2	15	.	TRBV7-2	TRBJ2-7	CASSDKAGSGYEQYF	TGTGCCAGCAGCGATAAAGCGGGATCGGGCTACGAGCAGTACTTC
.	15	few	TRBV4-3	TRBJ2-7	CASSLLEVGGYEQYF	TGCGCCAGCAGCCTCCTAGAGGTAGGGGGCTACGAGCAGTACTTC
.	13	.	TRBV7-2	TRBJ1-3	CASSLGPPNTIYF	TGTGCCAGCAGCTTAGGCCCCCCAAACACCATATATTTT
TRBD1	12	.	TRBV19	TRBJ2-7	CASSPTGFEQYF	TGTGCCAGTAGTCCGACAGGGTTCGAGCAGTACTTC
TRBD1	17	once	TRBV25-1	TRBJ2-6	CASSEQDRGTGANVLTF	TGTGCCAGCAGTGAACAAGACAGGGGAACTGGGGCCAACGTCCTGACTTTC
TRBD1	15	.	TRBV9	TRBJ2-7	CASSVEGQGAGEQYF	TGTGCCAGCAGCGTAGAGGGACAGGGGGCTGGTGAGCAGTACTTC
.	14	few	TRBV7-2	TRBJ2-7	CASSRDQGYDEQYF	TGTGCCAGCAGCCGGGACCAGGGGTACGACGAGCAGTACTTC
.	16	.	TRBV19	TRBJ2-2	CASSMRAGTNTGELFF	TGTGCCAGTAGTATGAGGGCAGGGACGAACACCGGGGAGCTGTTTTTT
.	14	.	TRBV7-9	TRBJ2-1	CASSSTSNYNEQFF	TGTGCCAGCAGCTCGACTAGTAACTACAATGAGCAGTTCTTC
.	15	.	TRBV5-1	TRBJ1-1	CASSSGRQGNTEAFF	TGCGCCAGCAGCTCAGGAAGGCAAGGGAACACTGAAGCTTTCTTT
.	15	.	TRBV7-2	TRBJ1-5	CASSLVQASNQPQHF	TGTGCCAGCAGCTTAGTACAGGCGAGCAATCAGCCCCAGCATTTT
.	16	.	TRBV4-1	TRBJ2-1	CASSQGVAPVYNEQFF	TGCGCCAGCAGCCAAGGGGTAGCCCCCGTCTACAATGAGCAGTTCTTC
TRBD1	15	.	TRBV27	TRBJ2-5	CASSLGQGARETQYF	TGTGCCAGCAGTTTGGGACAGGGGGCTCGAGAGACCCAGTACTTC